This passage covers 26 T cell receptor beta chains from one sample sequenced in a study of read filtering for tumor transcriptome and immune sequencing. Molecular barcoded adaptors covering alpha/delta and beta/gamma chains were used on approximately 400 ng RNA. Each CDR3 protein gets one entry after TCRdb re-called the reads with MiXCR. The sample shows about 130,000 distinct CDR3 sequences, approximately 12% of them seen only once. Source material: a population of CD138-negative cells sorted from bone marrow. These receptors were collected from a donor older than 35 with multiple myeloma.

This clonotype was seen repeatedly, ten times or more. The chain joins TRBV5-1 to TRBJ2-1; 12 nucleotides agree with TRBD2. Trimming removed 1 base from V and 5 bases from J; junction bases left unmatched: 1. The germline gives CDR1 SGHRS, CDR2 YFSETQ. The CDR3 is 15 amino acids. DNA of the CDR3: TGCGCCAGCAGCTTGCGGACTAGCGGGGACAATGAGCAGTTCTTC. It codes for CASSLRTSGDNEQFF.

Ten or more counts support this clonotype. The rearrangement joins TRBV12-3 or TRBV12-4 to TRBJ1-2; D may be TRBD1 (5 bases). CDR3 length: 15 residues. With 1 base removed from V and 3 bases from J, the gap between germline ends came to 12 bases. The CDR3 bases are TGTGCCAGCAGTTTAGAAGGGGATCGGGACTATGGCTACACCTTC. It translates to CASSLEGDRDYGYTF.

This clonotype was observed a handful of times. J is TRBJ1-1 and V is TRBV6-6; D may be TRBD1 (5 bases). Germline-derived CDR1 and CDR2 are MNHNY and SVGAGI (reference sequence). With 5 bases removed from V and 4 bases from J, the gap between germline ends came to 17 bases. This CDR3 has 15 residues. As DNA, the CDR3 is TGTGCCAGCAGTGATAAGGCCAGGGTAGGCACTGAAGCTTTCTTT. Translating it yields CASSDKARVGTEAFF.

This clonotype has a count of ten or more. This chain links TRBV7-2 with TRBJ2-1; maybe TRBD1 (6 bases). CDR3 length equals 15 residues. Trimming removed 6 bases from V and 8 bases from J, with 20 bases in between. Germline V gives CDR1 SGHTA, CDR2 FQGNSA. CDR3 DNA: TGTGCCAGCAGTTCACAGGGATACGGGATATATGAGCAGTTCTTC. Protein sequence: CASSSQGYGIYEQFF.

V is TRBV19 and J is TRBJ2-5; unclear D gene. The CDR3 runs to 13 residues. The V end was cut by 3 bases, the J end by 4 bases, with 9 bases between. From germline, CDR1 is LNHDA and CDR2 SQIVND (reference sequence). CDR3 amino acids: CASSINSAETQYF. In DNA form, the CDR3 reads TGTGCCAGTAGTATTAACAGCGCAGAGACCCAGTACTTC. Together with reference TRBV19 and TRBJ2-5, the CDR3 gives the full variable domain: DGGITQSPKYLFRKEGQNVTLSCEQNLNHDAMYWYRQDPGQGLRLIYYSQIVNDFQKGDIAEGYSVSREKKESFPLTVTSAQKNPTAFYLCASSINSAETQYFGPGTRLLVL.

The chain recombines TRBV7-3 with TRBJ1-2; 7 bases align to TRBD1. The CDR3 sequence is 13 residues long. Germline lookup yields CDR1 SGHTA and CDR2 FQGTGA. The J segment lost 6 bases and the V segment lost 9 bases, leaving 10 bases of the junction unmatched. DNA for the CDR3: TGTGCCAGTGCACTACAGGGGTCAGATGGCTACACCTTC. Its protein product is CASALQGSDGYTF.

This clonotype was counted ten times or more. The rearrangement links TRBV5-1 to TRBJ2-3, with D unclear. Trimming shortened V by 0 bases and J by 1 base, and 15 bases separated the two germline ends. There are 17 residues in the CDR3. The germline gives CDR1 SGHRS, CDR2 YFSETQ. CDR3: CASSLGVLLVGTDTQYF. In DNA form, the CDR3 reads TGCGCCAGCAGCTTGGGGGTACTGCTGGTGGGCACAGATACGCAGTATTTT. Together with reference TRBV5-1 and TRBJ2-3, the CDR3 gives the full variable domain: KAGVTQTPRYLIKTRGQQVTLSCSPISGHRSVSWYQQTPGQGLQFLFEYFSETQRNKGNFPGRFSGRQFSNSRSEMNVSTLELGDSALYLCASSLGVLLVGTDTQYFGPGTRLTVL.

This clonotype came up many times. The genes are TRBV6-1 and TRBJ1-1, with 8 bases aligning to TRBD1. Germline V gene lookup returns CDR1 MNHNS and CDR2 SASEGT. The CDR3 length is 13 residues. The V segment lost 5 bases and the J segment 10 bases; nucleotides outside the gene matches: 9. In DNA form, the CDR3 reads TGTGCCAGCAGTCTCGGACAGGGATTCGGAGCTTTCTTT. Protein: CASSLGQGFGAFF.

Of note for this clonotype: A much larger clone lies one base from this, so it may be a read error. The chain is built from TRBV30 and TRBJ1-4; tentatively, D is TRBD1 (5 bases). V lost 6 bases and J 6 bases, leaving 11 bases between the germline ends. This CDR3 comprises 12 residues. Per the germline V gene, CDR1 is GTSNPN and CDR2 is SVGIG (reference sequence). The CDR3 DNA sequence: TGTGCCTGCCAGGGTTCGGATGAAAAACTGTTTTTT. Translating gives CACQGSDEKLFF.

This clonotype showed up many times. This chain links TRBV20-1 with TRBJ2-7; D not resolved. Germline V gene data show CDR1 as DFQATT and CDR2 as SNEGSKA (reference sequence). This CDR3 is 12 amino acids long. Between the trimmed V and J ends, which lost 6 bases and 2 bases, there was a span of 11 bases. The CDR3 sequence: CSALTRTYEQYF. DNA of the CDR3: TGCAGTGCCCTTACACGGACCTACGAGCAGTACTTC.

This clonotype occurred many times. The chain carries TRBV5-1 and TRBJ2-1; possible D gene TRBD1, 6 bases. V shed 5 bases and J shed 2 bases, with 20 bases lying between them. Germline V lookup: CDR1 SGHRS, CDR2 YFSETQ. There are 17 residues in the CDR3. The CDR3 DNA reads TGCGCCAGCAGAGTTAGAACCGGGACAACCGCCTACAATGAGCAGTTCTTC. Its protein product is CASRVRTGTTAYNEQFF. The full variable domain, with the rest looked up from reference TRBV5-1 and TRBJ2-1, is KAGVTQTPRYLIKTRGQQVTLSCSPISGHRSVSWYQQTPGQGLQFLFEYFSETQRNKGNFPGRFSGRQFSNSRSEMNVSTLELGDSALYLCASRVRTGTTAYNEQFFGPGTRLTVL.

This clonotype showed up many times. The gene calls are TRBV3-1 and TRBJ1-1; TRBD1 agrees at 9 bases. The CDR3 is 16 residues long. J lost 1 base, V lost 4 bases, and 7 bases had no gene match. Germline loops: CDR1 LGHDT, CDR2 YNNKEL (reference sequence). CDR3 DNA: TGTGCCAGCAGCCCTAGGCAGGGACAGGGGAACACTGAAGCTTTCTTT. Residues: CASSPRQGQGNTEAFF.

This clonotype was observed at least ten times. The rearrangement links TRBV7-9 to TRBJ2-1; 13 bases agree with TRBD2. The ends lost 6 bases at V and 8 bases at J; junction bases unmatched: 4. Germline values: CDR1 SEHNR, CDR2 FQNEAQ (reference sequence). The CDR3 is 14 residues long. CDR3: CASSSGLAGDEQFF. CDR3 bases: TGTGCCAGCAGTTCTGGACTAGCGGGAGATGAGCAGTTCTTC.

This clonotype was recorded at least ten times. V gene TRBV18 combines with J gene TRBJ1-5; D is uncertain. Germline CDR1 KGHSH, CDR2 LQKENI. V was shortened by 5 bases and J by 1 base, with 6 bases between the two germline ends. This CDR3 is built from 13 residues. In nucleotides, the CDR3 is TGTGCCAGCTCAGGCGGCAGCAATCAGCCCCAGCATTTT. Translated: CASSGGSNQPQHF.

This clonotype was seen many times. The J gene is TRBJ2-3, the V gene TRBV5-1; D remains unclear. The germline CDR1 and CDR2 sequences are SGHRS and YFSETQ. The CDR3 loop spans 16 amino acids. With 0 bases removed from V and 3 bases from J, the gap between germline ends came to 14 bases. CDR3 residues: CASSLVLGPETDTQYF. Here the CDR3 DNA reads TGCGCCAGCAGCTTGGTCCTGGGCCCCGAGACAGATACGCAGTATTTT. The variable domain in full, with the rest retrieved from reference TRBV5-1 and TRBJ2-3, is KAGVTQTPRYLIKTRGQQVTLSCSPISGHRSVSWYQQTPGQGLQFLFEYFSETQRNKGNFPGRFSGRQFSNSRSEMNVSTLELGDSALYLCASSLVLGPETDTQYFGPGTRLTVL.

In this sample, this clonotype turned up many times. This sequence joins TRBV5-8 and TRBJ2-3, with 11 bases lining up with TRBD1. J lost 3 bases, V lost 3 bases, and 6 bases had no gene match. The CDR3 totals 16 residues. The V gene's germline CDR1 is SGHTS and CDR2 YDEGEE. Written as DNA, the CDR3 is TGTGCCAGCAGCTGGACAGGGGGCGAGCTGACAGATACGCAGTATTTT. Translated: CASSWTGGELTDTQYF.

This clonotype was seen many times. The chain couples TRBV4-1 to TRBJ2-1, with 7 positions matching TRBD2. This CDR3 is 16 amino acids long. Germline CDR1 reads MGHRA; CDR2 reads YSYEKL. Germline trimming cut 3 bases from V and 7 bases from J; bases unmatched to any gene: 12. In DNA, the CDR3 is TGCGCCAGCAGCCAGGAATTTTTGGGGGGGGGGAATGAGCAGTTCTTC. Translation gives CASSQEFLGGGNEQFF.

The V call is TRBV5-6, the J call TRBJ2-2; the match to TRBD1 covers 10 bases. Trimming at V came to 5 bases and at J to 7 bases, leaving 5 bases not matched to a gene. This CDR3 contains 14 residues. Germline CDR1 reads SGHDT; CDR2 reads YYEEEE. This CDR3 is CASSMTGGYGELFF. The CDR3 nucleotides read TGTGCCAGCAGTATGACAGGGGGCTACGGGGAGCTGTTTTTT.

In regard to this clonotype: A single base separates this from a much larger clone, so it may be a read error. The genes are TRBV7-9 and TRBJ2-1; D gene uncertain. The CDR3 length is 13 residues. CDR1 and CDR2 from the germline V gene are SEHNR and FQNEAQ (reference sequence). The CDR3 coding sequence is TGTGCCAGCAGCTTACCCGTTTACAATGAGCGGTTCTTC. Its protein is CASSLPVYNERFF.

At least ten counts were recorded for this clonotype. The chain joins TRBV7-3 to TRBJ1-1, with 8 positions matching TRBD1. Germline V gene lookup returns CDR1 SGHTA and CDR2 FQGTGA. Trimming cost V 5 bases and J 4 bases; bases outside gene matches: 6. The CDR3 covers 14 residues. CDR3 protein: CASSLGQGSTEAFF. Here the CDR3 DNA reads TGTGCCAGCAGCCTCGGACAGGGCAGCACTGAAGCTTTCTTT.

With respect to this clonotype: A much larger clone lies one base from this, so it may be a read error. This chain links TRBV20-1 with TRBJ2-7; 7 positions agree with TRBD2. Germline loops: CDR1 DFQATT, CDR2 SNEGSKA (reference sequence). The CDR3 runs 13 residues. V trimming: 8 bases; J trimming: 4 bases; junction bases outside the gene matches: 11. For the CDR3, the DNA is TGCAGTACTATACAGGTGGGGGGGTACGAGCAGTACTTC. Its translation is CSTIQVGGYEQYF.

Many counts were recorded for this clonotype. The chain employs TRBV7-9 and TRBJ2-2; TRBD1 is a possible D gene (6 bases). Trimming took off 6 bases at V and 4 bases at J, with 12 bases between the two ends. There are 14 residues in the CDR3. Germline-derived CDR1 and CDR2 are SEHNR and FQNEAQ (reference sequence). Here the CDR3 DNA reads TGTGCCAGCAGACTCACAGGGTCCACCGGGGAGCTGTTTTTT. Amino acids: CASRLTGSTGELFF.

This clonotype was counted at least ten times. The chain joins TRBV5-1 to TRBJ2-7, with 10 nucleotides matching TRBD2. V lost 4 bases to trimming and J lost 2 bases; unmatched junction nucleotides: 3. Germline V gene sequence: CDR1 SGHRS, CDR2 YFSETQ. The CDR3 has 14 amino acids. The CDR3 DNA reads TGCGCCAGCAGCCTTAGCGGGAGGCCCTACGAGCAGTACTTC. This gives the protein CASSLSGRPYEQYF.

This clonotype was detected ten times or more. The CDR3 sequence is CASSPEVETEAFF. The DNA of the CDR3 is TGTGCCAGCAGTCCGGAGGTTGAAACTGAAGCTTTCTTT. This chain uses TRBV6-5 with TRBJ1-1; D not certain. Germline CDR1 is MNHEY and CDR2 is SVGAGI. CDR3 length equals 13 residues. The V gene lost 5 bases and the J gene lost 5 bases, with 12 bases spanning the gap.

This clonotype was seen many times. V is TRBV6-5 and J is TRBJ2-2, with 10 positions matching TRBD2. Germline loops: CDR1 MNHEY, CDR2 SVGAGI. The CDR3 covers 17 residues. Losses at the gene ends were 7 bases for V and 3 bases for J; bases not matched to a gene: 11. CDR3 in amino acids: CASTRSGGVGDTGELFF. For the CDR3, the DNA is TGTGCCAGCACTAGGAGCGGGGGGGTGGGTGACACCGGGGAGCTGTTTTTT.

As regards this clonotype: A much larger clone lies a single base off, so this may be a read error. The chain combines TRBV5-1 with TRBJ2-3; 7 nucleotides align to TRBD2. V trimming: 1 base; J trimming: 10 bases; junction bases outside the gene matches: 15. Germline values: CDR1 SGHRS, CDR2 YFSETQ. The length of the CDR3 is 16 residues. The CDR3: CASSLLGTSGGDAQYF. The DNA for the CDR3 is TGCGCCAGCAGCTTGCTGGGGACTTCGGGAGGTGATGCGCAGTATTTT.